This TCR beta chain was sequenced in a study of cytomegalovirus exposure and HLA in healthy donors. Study context: Inside one of the first data releases sat about 85 million unique TCRs taken from HLA-typed donors.

As to this clone: Its antigen is unidentified.

General study points: 16,951 TCR beta sequences were associated with HLA alleles at 0.05 false discovery rate in a later analysis. Clonal expansion was found to be greater in HLA-associated TCR beta chains than in equally common others in a later analysis. Among the CMV-associated chains, three were confirmed in vitro as specific for CMV antigens.

Germline values: CDR1 SEHNR, CDR2 FQNEAQ (reference sequence). This CDR3 contains 14 residues. The V and J ends lost 4 bases and 3 bases, in that order; junction bases with no gene match: 3. 60 Vbeta and 13 Jbeta primers were used in PCR. Assay: immunoSEQ multiplex PCR; the TCRdb copy retains only in-frame clones and omits some. The sample holds about 190,000 clones, around 87% seen once. Specimen: PBMCs. The chain has TRBV7-9 and TRBJ2-7; 10 bases fit TRBD1. The sequence came from a man in his thirties or forties in good health and CMV-seronegative. The CDR3 nucleotides are TGTGCCAGCAGCTGGACAGGGGGTCGCTACGAGCAGTACTTC. Translation: CASSWTGGRYEQYF.